Each of the 10 T cell receptor beta chains below was sequenced from the same sample in a study of T cells in Graves' hyperthyroidism and ophthalmopathy. Amplified TCR beta CDR3 regions came from RNA transcripts. Primed by the HTBI set, a first-round RT-PCR was run on the TCR CDR3. Using its own MiXCR run on the multiplex PCR reads, TCRdb lists one record per CDR3 protein. The table includes a few hundred thousand distinct CDR3 sequences, around 14% detected once. Material: blood. The source is a woman younger than 45 with Graves' hyperthyroidism.

This clonotype has at least ten counts. This chain links TRBV18 with TRBJ2-1, with 8 bases matching TRBD2. The J segment lost 7 bases and the V segment lost 4 bases, leaving 12 bases of the junction unmatched. Germline values: CDR1 KGHSH, CDR2 LQKENI. The CDR3 contains 16 residues. CDR3 nucleotide sequence: TGTGCCAGCTCACGAACCAGCGGGAGTGCGGGGAATGAGCAGTTCTTC. Residues: CASSRTSGSAGNEQFF.

This clonotype showed up just a few times. Germline is not matched at one junction end, which may reflect a read error. The rearrangement joins TRBV11-2 to TRBJ2-1; D unresolved. CDR1 is SGHAT, CDR2 FQNNGV, per germline. The CDR3 covers 15 residues. CDR3 sequence: CASSLVPDRYNGQFF. The DNA of the CDR3 is TGTGCCAGCAGCCTGGTCCCCGACCGTTACAATGGGCAGTTCTTC.

The sample holds many counts of this clonotype. The chain carries TRBV7-2 and TRBJ1-5, with D tentatively TRBD1 (5 bases). V was shortened by 5 bases and J by 2 bases, with 13 bases between the two germline ends. This CDR3 has 15 amino acids. Per germline, CDR1 SGHTA and CDR2 FQGNSA. CDR3 residues: CASSQGVGGNQPQHF. The CDR3 region has the DNA TGTGCCAGCAGCCAAGGGGTCGGTGGCAATCAGCCCCAGCATTTT.

There are many counts of this clonotype. This chain uses TRBV4-3 with TRBJ1-6; possibly TRBD1 for D (6 bases). This CDR3 is built from 15 residues. V was pared by 0 bases and J by 5 bases, with 8 bases between. CDR1 is LGHNA, CDR2 YSLEER, per germline. CDR3 residues: CASSQEQGHNSPLHF. The CDR3 DNA reads as TGCGCCAGCAGCCAAGAACAGGGTCATAATTCACCCCTCCACTTT.

This clonotype was detected many times. J is TRBJ2-1 and V is TRBV20-1; 8 nucleotides agree with TRBD2. J was trimmed by 8 bases and V by 0 bases; bases with no gene match: 9. Germline V lookup: CDR1 DFQATT, CDR2 SNEGSKA (reference sequence). The CDR3 consists of 15 residues. CDR3 sequence: CSARELEREIDEQFF. The CDR3 DNA is TGCAGTGCTAGAGAGCTCGAGCGGGAGATCGATGAGCAGTTCTTC.

Many counts were recorded for this clonotype. The chain joins TRBV27 to TRBJ1-5, with D uncertain. Trimming pared 6 bases from V and 3 bases from J, leaving 9 bases between. Per the germline V gene, CDR1 is MNHEY and CDR2 is SMNVEV (reference sequence). The CDR3 contains 13 residues. The CDR3 protein is CASREQINQPQHF. The CDR3 DNA sequence: TGTGCCAGCAGAGAGCAAATCAATCAGCCCCAGCATTTT.

At least ten counts were recorded for this clonotype. The rearrangement links TRBV11-2 to TRBJ2-1; TRBD2 matches at 7 bases. CDR3 size: 15 residues. With 3 bases clipped from V and 3 bases from J, the junction kept 5 bases outside the gene matches. Germline assignment: CDR1 SGHAT and CDR2 FQNNGV. The CDR3 loop reads CASSFGLVDYNEQFF. The CDR3 DNA reads as TGTGCCAGCAGCTTCGGACTAGTGGACTACAATGAGCAGTTCTTC.

This chain connects TRBV5-1 to TRBJ2-2; 8 bases map to TRBD2. CDR1 SGHRS and CDR2 YFSETQ come from the germline V gene. The CDR3 has 16 residues. V was pared by 1 base and J by 4 bases, with 6 bases of the junction left unmatched. For the CDR3, the DNA is TGCGCCAGCAGCTTGAACGCGGGAGGAGGCACCGGGGAGCTGTTTTTT. This encodes CASSLNAGGGTGELFF. The variable domain in full, with the rest retrieved from reference TRBV5-1 and TRBJ2-2, is KAGVTQTPRYLIKTRGQQVTLSCSPISGHRSVSWYQQTPGQGLQFLFEYFSETQRNKGNFPGRFSGRQFSNSRSEMNVSTLELGDSALYLCASSLNAGGGTGELFFGEGSRLTVL.

The CDR3 loop reads CASSQDLRGRFETEAFF. The CDR3 region has the DNA TGCGCCAGCAGCCAAGATCTAAGGGGCCGCTTTGAGACTGAAGCTTTCTTT. V is TRBV4-3 and J is TRBJ1-1; possible D gene TRBD1, 5 bases. Trimming removed 0 bases at V and 5 bases at J, with 19 bases between. CDR3 length: 17 residues. From germline, CDR1 is LGHNA and CDR2 YSLEER.

The table lists this clonotype with many counts. This sequence joins TRBV7-3 and TRBJ2-1; TRBD2 agrees at 9 bases. V shed 4 bases and J 6 bases; nucleotides not matched to a gene: 7. This CDR3 region has 15 residues. Germline V gene sequence: CDR1 SGHTA, CDR2 FQGTGA. This CDR3 reads CASSYTGTSFNEQFF. The CDR3 DNA is TGTGCCAGCAGCTACACCGGGACTAGCTTCAATGAGCAGTTCTTC.